This is a list of T cell receptor beta chains from one sample in a study of blood T cell repertoires in COVID-19. The assay was immunoSEQ multiplex PCR, and TCRdb's table has in-frame clones only and misses some. The data hold tens of thousands of clones, with around 70% observed a single time. The material sequenced was peripheral blood. All receptors come from an older woman with COVID-19, enrolled during active disease. CDR3s include the opening cysteine and the closing phenylalanine or tryptophan. Fields, in order: J gene, clone size, CDR3 length, D gene, V gene, CDR3 protein, CDR3 DNA. D genes are given only for firm matches. The size of a clone is reported for some rows only, either as once, few or many, or as a class for expanded clones.

J gene: TRBJ1-6; clone size: -; CDR3 length: 14; D gene: -; V gene: TRBV6-5; CDR3 protein: CASIPGHDNSPLHF; CDR3 DNA: TGTGCCAGCATACCGGGACATGATAATTCACCCCTCCACTTT
J gene: TRBJ1-3; clone size: -; CDR3 length: 17; D gene: TRBD1; V gene: TRBV5-4; CDR3 protein: CASSFYGTGRSGNTIYF; CDR3 DNA: TGTGCCAGCAGCTTCTACGGGACAGGGAGGTCTGGAAACACCATATATTTT
J gene: TRBJ1-3; clone size: -; CDR3 length: 14; D gene: -; V gene: TRBV2; CDR3 protein: CASRAGFSGNTIYF; CDR3 DNA: TGTGCCAGCAGAGCAGGGTTCTCTGGAAACACCATATATTTT
J gene: TRBJ2-3; clone size: -; CDR3 length: 15; D gene: TRBD1; V gene: TRBV7-9; CDR3 protein: CASSSRTGGTDTQYF; CDR3 DNA: TGTGCCAGCAGCTCACGGACAGGGGGCACAGATACGCAGTATTTT
J gene: TRBJ1-2; clone size: -; CDR3 length: 14; D gene: -; V gene: TRBV7-8; CDR3 protein: CASSPSLGNYGYTF; CDR3 DNA: TGTGCCAGCAGCCCGAGCCTCGGGAACTATGGCTACACCTTC
J gene: TRBJ2-1; clone size: -; CDR3 length: 14; D gene: TRBD2; V gene: TRBV19; CDR3 protein: CASSDGRVVNEQFF; CDR3 DNA: TGTGCCAGTAGTGACGGGAGGGTGGTCAATGAGCAGTTCTTC
J gene: TRBJ1-2; clone size: -; CDR3 length: 14; D gene: -; V gene: TRBV19; CDR3 protein: CASIEGTNYRGYTF; CDR3 DNA: TGTGCCAGTATAGAGGGGACTAACTATCGAGGCTACACCTTC
J gene: TRBJ2-5; clone size: -; CDR3 length: 15; D gene: -; V gene: TRBV5-1; CDR3 protein: CASSLGRESQETQYF; CDR3 DNA: TGCGCCAGCAGCTTGGGAAGGGAGAGCCAAGAGACCCAGTACTTC
J gene: TRBJ2-5; clone size: -; CDR3 length: 14; D gene: -; V gene: TRBV7-2; CDR3 protein: CASSPQGQRETQYF; CDR3 DNA: TGTGCCAGCTCTCCTCAGGGGCAGAGAGAGACCCAGTACTTC
J gene: TRBJ1-5; clone size: -; CDR3 length: 15; D gene: TRBD1; V gene: TRBV5-1; CDR3 protein: CASSSSGQGNQPQHF; CDR3 DNA: TGCGCCAGCAGCTCCTCGGGACAGGGTAATCAGCCCCAGCATTTT
J gene: TRBJ1-4; clone size: -; CDR3 length: 14; D gene: -; V gene: TRBV19; CDR3 protein: CASGDTPTNEKLFF; CDR3 DNA: TGTGCCAGTGGGGACACCCCAACTAATGAAAAACTGTTTTTT
J gene: TRBJ2-1; clone size: -; CDR3 length: 14; D gene: -; V gene: TRBV4-1; CDR3 protein: CASRGVGSYNEQFF; CDR3 DNA: TGCGCCAGCAGGGGAGTGGGCTCCTACAATGAGCAGTTCTTC
J gene: TRBJ1-2; clone size: -; CDR3 length: 13; D gene: TRBD1; V gene: TRBV10-3; CDR3 protein: CAISESTGRGYTF; CDR3 DNA: TGTGCCATCAGTGAGTCGACAGGGAGAGGCTACACCTTC
J gene: TRBJ2-1; clone size: -; CDR3 length: 15; D gene: TRBD2; V gene: TRBV20-1; CDR3 protein: CSASGAVAGAVEQFF; CDR3 DNA: TGCAGTGCTAGTGGGGCCGTAGCGGGAGCGGTTGAGCAGTTCTTC
J gene: TRBJ1-5; clone size: -; CDR3 length: 14; D gene: -; V gene: TRBV28; CDR3 protein: CASTPGYSNQPQHF; CDR3 DNA: TGTGCCAGCACCCCGGGGTATAGCAATCAGCCCCAGCATTTT
J gene: TRBJ2-5; clone size: once; CDR3 length: 11; D gene: TRBD1; V gene: TRBV2; CDR3 protein: CASNRGETQYF; CDR3 DNA: TGTGCCTCTAACAGGGGAGAGACCCAGTACTTC
J gene: TRBJ2-7; clone size: few; CDR3 length: 13; D gene: -; V gene: TRBV7-7; CDR3 protein: CASSPALGGEQYF; CDR3 DNA: TGTGCCAGCAGCCCCGCGCTGGGGGGCGAGCAGTACTTC
J gene: TRBJ2-3; clone size: -; CDR3 length: 13; D gene: TRBD1; V gene: TRBV11-2; CDR3 protein: CASSRTGPDTQYF; CDR3 DNA: TGTGCCAGCAGCCGGACAGGCCCAGATACGCAGTATTTT
J gene: TRBJ1-2; clone size: -; CDR3 length: 18; D gene: TRBD1; V gene: TRBV10-3; CDR3 protein: CAISDLDSGTGANYGYTF; CDR3 DNA: TGTGCCATCAGTGACCTGGACTCCGGGACAGGAGCAAACTATGGCTACACCTTC
J gene: TRBJ1-2; clone size: -; CDR3 length: 15; D gene: TRBD1; V gene: TRBV5-1; CDR3 protein: CASSLGSGGFNGYTF; CDR3 DNA: TGCGCCAGCAGCTTGGGGTCAGGGGGATTCAACGGCTACACCTTC
J gene: TRBJ2-7; clone size: -; CDR3 length: 17; D gene: -; V gene: TRBV21-1; CDR3 protein: CASSKGGQGPYSYEQYF; CDR3 DNA: TGTGCCAGCAGCAAAGGGGGACAGGGTCCCTATTCCTACGAGCAGTACTTC
J gene: TRBJ1-3; clone size: few; CDR3 length: 13; D gene: -; V gene: TRBV7-3; CDR3 protein: CASSPGPGNTIYF; CDR3 DNA: TGTGCCAGCAGCCCGGGTCCTGGAAACACCATATATTTT
J gene: TRBJ1-1; clone size: -; CDR3 length: 14; D gene: -; V gene: TRBV18; CDR3 protein: CASSPPSMNTEAFF; CDR3 DNA: TGTGCCAGCTCACCACCGAGCATGAACACTGAAGCTTTCTTT
J gene: TRBJ2-7; clone size: -; CDR3 length: 15; D gene: -; V gene: TRBV6-4; CDR3 protein: CASSVEGGTPYEQYF; CDR3 DNA: TGTGCCAGCAGTGTCGAGGGGGGGACCCCCTACGAGCAGTACTTC
J gene: TRBJ1-2; clone size: -; CDR3 length: 14; D gene: -; V gene: TRBV4-1; CDR3 protein: CASSQAGQNYGYTF; CDR3 DNA: TGCGCCAGCAGCCAAGCTGGACAGAACTATGGCTACACCTTC
J gene: TRBJ1-2; clone size: -; CDR3 length: 14; D gene: -; V gene: TRBV7-9; CDR3 protein: CASSLAAGTYGYTF; CDR3 DNA: TGTGCCAGCAGCTTAGCCGCAGGAACCTATGGCTACACCTTC
J gene: TRBJ1-2; clone size: -; CDR3 length: 14; D gene: TRBD1; V gene: TRBV7-9; CDR3 protein: CASSGTGGIYGYTF; CDR3 DNA: TGTGCCAGCAGCGGTACAGGGGGCATCTATGGCTACACCTTC
J gene: TRBJ2-3; clone size: once; CDR3 length: 12; D gene: -; V gene: TRBV5-1; CDR3 protein: CASSISADTQYF; CDR3 DNA: TGCGCCAGCAGCATTAGCGCGGATACGCAGTATTTT
J gene: TRBJ1-1; clone size: -; CDR3 length: 15; D gene: TRBD1; V gene: TRBV3-1/TRBV3-2; CDR3 protein: CASSASGTGGVEAFF; CDR3 DNA: TGTGCCAGCAGCGCCTCCGGGACAGGGGGCGTTGAAGCTTTCTTT
J gene: TRBJ1-2; clone size: once; CDR3 length: 13; D gene: -; V gene: TRBV6-5; CDR3 protein: CASRENDYYGYTF; CDR3 DNA: TGTGCCAGCAGGGAGAATGACTACTATGGCTACACCTTC
J gene: TRBJ1-2; clone size: -; CDR3 length: 18; D gene: TRBD1; V gene: TRBV15; CDR3 protein: CATSREGTGMVPDYGYTF; CDR3 DNA: TGTGCCACCAGCAGAGAAGGGACAGGGATGGTACCTGACTATGGCTACACCTTC
J gene: TRBJ2-3; clone size: few; CDR3 length: 15; D gene: TRBD1; V gene: TRBV5-4; CDR3 protein: CASSLGTGGTDTQYF; CDR3 DNA: TGTGCCAGCAGCCTCGGGACAGGGGGCACAGATACGCAGTATTTT
J gene: TRBJ2-3; clone size: -; CDR3 length: 15; D gene: TRBD1; V gene: TRBV7-2; CDR3 protein: CASSPRDRLADTQYF; CDR3 DNA: TGTGCCAGCAGCCCCCGGGACAGGCTTGCGGATACGCAGTATTTT
J gene: TRBJ1-6; clone size: -; CDR3 length: 14; D gene: -; V gene: TRBV11-2; CDR3 protein: CASSLVRGGSPLHF; CDR3 DNA: TGTGCCAGCAGCTTAGTCCGAGGCGGTTCACCCCTCCACTTT
J gene: TRBJ2-7; clone size: -; CDR3 length: 13; D gene: -; V gene: TRBV11-2; CDR3 protein: CASSFGRVYEQYF; CDR3 DNA: TGTGCCAGCAGCTTCGGCAGGGTCTACGAGCAGTACTTC
J gene: TRBJ2-7; clone size: -; CDR3 length: 17; D gene: TRBD2; V gene: TRBV19; CDR3 protein: CASKATSGALGVYEQYF; CDR3 DNA: TGTGCCAGTAAGGCGACTAGCGGGGCCCTCGGCGTCTACGAGCAGTACTTC